This T cell receptor beta chain was sequenced for a study of memory CD4+ T cells and cytomegalovirus serostatus (dated by TCRdb to about 2019). In the study overall: A total of roughly 33 healthy Belgian adults, of whom 9 were CMV seropositive and approximately 25 were CMV seronegative, were included in the cohort. To replicate a published TCR-based CMV serostatus classifier, the researchers sequenced the CD4+ memory TCRbeta repertoires of a Belgian cohort whose cytomegalovirus serostatus was known.

This clone was observed once. Its target antigen remains unknown. No qualities accompany the bases; no much larger clone lies one base away. Single viable CD3+CD4+CD8-CD45RO+ cells were sorted as memory CD4+ T cells on a FACSAria II. CMV serostatus was determined using a Roche Elecsys assay that detects serum IgG against CMV pp150, pp28, p38 and p52. Once the samples were thawed, total CD4+ T cells were enriched through positive selection using CD4 magnetic microbeads. The samples came from a separate study whose specific focus was interrogating the CD4+ T cell memory repertoire. Following standard operating procedures, peripheral blood mononuclear cells were isolated and cryopreserved, while serum was kept at -80 degrees C. The staining used CD3-PerCP (BW264/56), CD4-APC (RPA-T4), CD45RO-PE (UCHT1) and CD8-Pacific Orange (3B5) antibodies, and Sytox blue was used to exclude non-viable cells. General findings and caveats noted by the study authors: Among the 150 to 200 previously reported CMV-associated TCRbeta sequences, 67 showed up in the CD4+ memory repertoires, with each one found in between one and five individuals. The original-framework classifier achieved a median bootstrapped AUC of about 0.95 with a 95% CI of 0.76-1.00 on the Belgian cohort. CMV serostatus prediction reached a median bootstrapped AUC of around 0.95 with the original framework and just under 0.93 with a US-trained random forest. Only CD4+CD45RO+ memory cells were sequenced, in contrast to the original study, which included naive and memory CD4+ and CD8+ populations. The results were interpreted as suggesting that the CMV-associated TCR signature is mostly present in the CD4+ memory repertoire.

At the junction V is shortened by 2 bases and J by 1 base, with 8 bases in between. From cysteine to phenylalanine, the CDR3 is 14 amino acids long. Only the CDR3 DNA is retained, 42 bases long and in frame from the first base. CDR1 ENHRY and CDR2 SYGVKD were looked up in the germline V gene. Genomic DNA was extracted from sorted cells with the Quick-DNA Microprep Kit. TCRbeta DNA was amplified with the immunoSEQ hsTCRbeta kit following the manufacturer's protocol. An Illumina MiSeq instrument was used to sequence the TCRbeta libraries. As for how the authors treated the data: Following removal of out-of-frame sequences, 2.3 million or so distinct TCRbeta sequences were retained, with an average of approximately 64,000 per individual. Each individual was scored using the number of 150 to 200 previously reported CMV-associated TCRbeta sequences that the individual carried and the total number of productive distinct TCRbeta sequences. A beta-binomial model was reimplemented in Python, and scikit-learn random forests with default parameters were trained on US cohort data. Classifier performance on the Belgian cohort was reported as the median AUC with percentile confidence intervals calculated over 10,000 bootstrap iterations. The clones in this table, taken by TCRdb from immuneACCESS, are in-frame only. Not every clone is retained; where verified, under half of the shortfall comes from an unresolved V gene, and the cause of the rest is unknown. V and J calls plus clone size are reproduced from that table; the DNA served to infer D and trimming. The sample table records under 50,000 clones; around 78% of these occur just once. The top ten constitute approximately 0.8% of the sample.

Sequenced sample: memory CD4+ T cells from blood. The sequence links TRBV10-3 to TRBJ1-1; no confident D gene assignment can be made. The clonotype comes from an adult in good health and CMV-seronegative. The nucleotide sequence is given as TGTGCCATCAGTGAGGGAGAAACGAACACTGAAGCTTTCTTT. Its protein reads: CAISEGETNTEAFF.